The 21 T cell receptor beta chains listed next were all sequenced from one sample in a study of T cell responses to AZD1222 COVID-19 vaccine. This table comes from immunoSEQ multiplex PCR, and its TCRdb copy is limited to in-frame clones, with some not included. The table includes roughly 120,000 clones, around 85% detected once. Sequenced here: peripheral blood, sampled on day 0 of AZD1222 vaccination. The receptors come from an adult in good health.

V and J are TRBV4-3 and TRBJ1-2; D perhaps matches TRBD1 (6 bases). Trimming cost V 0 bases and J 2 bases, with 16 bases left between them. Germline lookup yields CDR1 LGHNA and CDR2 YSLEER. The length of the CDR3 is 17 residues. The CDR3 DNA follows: TGCGCCAGCAGCCAAGATTCTGGCGGGAGGGGGAACTATGGCTACACCTTC. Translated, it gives CASSQDSGGRGNYGYTF.

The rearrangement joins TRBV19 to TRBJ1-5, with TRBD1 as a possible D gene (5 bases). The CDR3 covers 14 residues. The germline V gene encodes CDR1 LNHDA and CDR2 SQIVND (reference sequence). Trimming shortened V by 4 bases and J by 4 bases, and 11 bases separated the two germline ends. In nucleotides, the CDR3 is TGTGCCAGTAGTACTCGACAGCCGAATCAGCCCCAGCATTTT. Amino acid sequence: CASSTRQPNQPQHF.

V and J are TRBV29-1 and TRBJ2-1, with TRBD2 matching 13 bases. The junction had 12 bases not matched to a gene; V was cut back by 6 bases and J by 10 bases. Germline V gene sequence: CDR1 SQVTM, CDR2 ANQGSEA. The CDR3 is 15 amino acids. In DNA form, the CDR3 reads TGCAGCGTAGCCCCAGGACTAGCGGGGGTACGGGAGCAGTTCTTC. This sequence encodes CSVAPGLAGVREQFF.

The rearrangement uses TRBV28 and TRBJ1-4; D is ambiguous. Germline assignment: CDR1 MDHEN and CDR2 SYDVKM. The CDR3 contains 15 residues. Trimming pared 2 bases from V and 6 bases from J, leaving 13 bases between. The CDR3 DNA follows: TGTGCCAGCAGTTTACCGGGAGATCGGGATGAAAAACTGTTTTTT. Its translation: CASSLPGDRDEKLFF.

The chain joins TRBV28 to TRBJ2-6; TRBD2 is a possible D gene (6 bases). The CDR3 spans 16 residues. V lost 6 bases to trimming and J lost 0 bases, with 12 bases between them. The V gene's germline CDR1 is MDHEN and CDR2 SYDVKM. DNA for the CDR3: TGTGCCAGCAGCAGGGACTCCGCCTCTGGGGCCAACGTCCTGACTTTC. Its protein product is CASSRDSASGANVLTF.

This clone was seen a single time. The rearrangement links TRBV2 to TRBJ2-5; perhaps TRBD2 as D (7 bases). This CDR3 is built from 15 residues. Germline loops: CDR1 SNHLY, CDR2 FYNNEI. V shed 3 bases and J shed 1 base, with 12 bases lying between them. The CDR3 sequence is CASSDWGGLQETQYF. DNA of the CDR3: TGTGCCAGCAGTGATTGGGGGGGCCTCCAAGAGACCCAGTACTTC.

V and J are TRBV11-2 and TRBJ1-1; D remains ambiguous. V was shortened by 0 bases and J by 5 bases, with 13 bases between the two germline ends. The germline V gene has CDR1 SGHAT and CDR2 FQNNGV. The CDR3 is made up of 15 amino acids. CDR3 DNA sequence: TGTGCCAGCAGCTTAGATAGGAGGCGAGGGACTGAAGCTTTCTTT. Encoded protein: CASSLDRRRGTEAFF.

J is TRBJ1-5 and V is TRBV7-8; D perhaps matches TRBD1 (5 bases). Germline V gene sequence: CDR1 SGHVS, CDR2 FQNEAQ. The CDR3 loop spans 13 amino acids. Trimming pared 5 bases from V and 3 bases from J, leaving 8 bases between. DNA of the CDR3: TGTGCCAGCAGCCTACAGGACAATCAGCCCCAGCATTTT. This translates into CASSLQDNQPQHF. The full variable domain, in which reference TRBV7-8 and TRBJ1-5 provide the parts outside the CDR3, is GAGVSQSPRYKVAKRGQDVALRCDPISGHVSLFWYQQALGQGPEFLTYFQNEAQLDKSGLPSDRFFAERPEGSVSTLKIQRTQQEDSAVYLCASSLQDNQPQHFGDGTRLSIL.

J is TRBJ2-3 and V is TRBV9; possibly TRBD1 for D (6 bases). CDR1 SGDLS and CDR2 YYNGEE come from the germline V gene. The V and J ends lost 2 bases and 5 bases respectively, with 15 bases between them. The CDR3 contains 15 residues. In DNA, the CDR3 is TGTGCCAGCAGCGTGGGACATGGAGGTAGAGATACGCAGTATTTT. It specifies CASSVGHGGRDTQYF. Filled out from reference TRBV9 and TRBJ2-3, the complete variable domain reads DSGVTQTPKHLITATGQRVTLRCSPRSGDLSVYWYQQSLDQGLQFLIQYYNGEERAKGNILERFSAQQFPDLHSELNLSSLELGDSALYFCASSVGHGGRDTQYFGPGTRLTVL.

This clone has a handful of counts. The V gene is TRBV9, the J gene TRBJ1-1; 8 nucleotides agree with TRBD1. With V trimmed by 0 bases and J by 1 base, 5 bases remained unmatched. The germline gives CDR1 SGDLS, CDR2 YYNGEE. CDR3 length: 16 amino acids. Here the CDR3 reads CASSVGITGGNTEAFF. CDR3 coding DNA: TGTGCCAGCAGCGTAGGAATTACAGGGGGGAACACTGAAGCTTTCTTT.

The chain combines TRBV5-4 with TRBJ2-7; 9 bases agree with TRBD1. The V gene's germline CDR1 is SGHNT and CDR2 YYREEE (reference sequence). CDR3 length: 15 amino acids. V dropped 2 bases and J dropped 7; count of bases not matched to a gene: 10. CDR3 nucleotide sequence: TGTGCCAGCAGCTTATACAGGGGGCTGGAGGATGAGCAGTACTTC. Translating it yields CASSLYRGLEDEQYF.

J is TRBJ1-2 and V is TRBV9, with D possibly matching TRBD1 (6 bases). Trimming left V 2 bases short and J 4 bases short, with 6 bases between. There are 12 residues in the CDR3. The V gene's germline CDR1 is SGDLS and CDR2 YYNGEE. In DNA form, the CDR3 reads TGTGCCAGCAGCGTGGACAGCTATGGCTACACCTTC. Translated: CASSVDSYGYTF.

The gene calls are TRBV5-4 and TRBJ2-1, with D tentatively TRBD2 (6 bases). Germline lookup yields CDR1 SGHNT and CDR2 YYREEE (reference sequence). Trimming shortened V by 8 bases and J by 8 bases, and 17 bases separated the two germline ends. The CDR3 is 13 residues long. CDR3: CARYRDSYDEQFF. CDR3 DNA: TGTGCCAGATACCGGGACTCATATGATGAGCAGTTCTTC.

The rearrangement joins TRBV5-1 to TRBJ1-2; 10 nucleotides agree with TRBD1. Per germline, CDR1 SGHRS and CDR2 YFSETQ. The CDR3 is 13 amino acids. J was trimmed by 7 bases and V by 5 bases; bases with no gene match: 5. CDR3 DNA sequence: TGCGCCAGCAGTTCCGGGACAGGGGCTGGCTACACCTTC. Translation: CASSSGTGAGYTF.

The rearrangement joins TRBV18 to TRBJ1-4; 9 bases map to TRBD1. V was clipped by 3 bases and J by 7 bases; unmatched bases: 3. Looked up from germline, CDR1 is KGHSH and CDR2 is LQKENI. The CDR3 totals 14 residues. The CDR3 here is CASSPDRGFEKLFF. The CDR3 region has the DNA TGTGCCAGCTCACCCGACAGGGGGTTTGAAAAACTGTTTTTT.

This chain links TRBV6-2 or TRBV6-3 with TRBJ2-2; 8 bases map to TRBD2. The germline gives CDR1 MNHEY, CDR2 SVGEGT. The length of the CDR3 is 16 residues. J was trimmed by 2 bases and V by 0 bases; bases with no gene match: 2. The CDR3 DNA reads TGTGCCAGCAGTTACTCGAGCGGGGGCAACACCGGGGAGCTGTTTTTT. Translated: CASSYSSGGNTGELFF.

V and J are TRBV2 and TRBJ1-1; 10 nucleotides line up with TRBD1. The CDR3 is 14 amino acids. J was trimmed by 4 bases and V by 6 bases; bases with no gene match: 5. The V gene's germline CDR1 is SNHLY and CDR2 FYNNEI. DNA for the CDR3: TGTGCCAGCAGACTCCGGGACAGGGGCACTGAAGCTTTCTTT. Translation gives CASRLRDRGTEAFF.

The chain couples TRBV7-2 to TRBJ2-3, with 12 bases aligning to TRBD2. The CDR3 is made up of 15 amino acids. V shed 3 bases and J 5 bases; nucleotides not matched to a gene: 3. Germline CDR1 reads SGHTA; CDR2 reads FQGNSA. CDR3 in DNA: TGTGCCAGCAGCTTGACTAGCGGGAGTAAAGATACGCAGTATTTT. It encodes CASSLTSGSKDTQYF.

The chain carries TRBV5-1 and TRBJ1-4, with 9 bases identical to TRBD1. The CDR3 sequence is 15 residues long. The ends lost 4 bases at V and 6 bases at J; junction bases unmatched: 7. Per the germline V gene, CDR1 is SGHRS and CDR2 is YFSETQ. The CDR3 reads CASSTTGGQDEKLFF. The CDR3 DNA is TGCGCCAGCAGCACAACAGGGGGCCAGGATGAAAAACTGTTTTTT.

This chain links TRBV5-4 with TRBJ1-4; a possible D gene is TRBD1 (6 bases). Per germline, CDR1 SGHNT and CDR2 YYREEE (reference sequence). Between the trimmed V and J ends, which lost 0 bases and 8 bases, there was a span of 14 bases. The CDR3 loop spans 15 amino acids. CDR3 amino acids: CASSLAGGVGEKLFF. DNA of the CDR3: TGTGCCAGCAGCTTGGCGGGGGGCGTTGGCGAAAAACTGTTTTTT.

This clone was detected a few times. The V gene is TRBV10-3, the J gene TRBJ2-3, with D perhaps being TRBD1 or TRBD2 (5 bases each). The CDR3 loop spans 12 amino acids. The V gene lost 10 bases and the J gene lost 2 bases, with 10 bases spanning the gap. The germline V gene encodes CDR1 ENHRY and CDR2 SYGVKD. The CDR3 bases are TGTGCCACGAGGGGACCCACAGATACGCAGTATTTT. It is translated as CATRGPTDTQYF.